The present T cell receptor beta chain was sequenced within a study of cytomegalovirus exposure and HLA in healthy donors. Overall study results and limits: At a 0.05 false discovery rate, a later analysis found around 15,000 TCR beta sequences to be associated with HLA alleles. A later analysis reportedly identified an Asian-associated ancestry cluster as carrying fewer N-insertions than the roughly 700-donor mean.

The CDR3 totals 13 residues. Trimming left V 4 bases short and J 4 bases short, with 10 bases between. CDR1 and CDR2 (germline): SGHVS, FQNEAQ. This PCR relied on a set of 60 Vbeta primers and 13 Jbeta primers. Here immunoSEQ multiplex PCR was the method, and the copy in TCRdb shows in-frame clones only, minus some. The sample yields 160,000 or so clones, 70% to 80% seen once. Comments on this clone: Its antigen is undetermined.

The rearrangement uses TRBV7-8 and TRBJ1-2; D might be TRBD1 (6 bases). Sequencing input: PBMCs. This TCR was sampled from a middle-aged woman in good health and CMV-seronegative. The CDR3 nucleotides are TGTGCCAGCAGCTACAGGGACCTCTATGGCTACACCTTC. Translating it yields CASSYRDLYGYTF.